This entry concerns a single T cell receptor (beta chain). Its antigen is undetermined. The study drew donors from healthy Caucasian individuals in Russia aged 6 to 90. Isolation yielded PBMCs, at least 7 million per sample, in every case. The data originate from a study of blood T cells in healthy people across ages. General study findings and limits: The unsorted PBMCs prevented any conclusive comparison of naive versus antigen-experienced cells. Measured against age, TCR beta diversity per million T cells decreased in a roughly linear manner.

Using a J-beta primer mix together with a sample-barcoded 5' primer, a second PCR was run for roughly 6 to 12 cycles. TCRdb used MiXCR to reprocess the 5' RACE reads, holding one entry per CDR3 protein. The sample holds roughly 1,500,000 distinct CDR3 sequences, roughly a third seen once. Losses at the gene ends were 6 bases for V and 3 bases for J; bases not matched to a gene: 9. This CDR3 contains 15 residues. The V gene's germline CDR1 is MDHEN and CDR2 SYDVKM. Sequencing was performed on blood. This receptor was obtained from a woman younger than 45 in good health. V usage is TRBV28 and J usage is TRBJ2-3; 7 nucleotides agree with TRBD2. CDR3 sequence reads: CASSPWKGGTDTQYF. The CDR3 DNA sequence: TGTGCCAGCAGCCCCTGGAAGGGAGGGACAGATACGCAGTATTTT. Looking up the rest from reference TRBV28 and TRBJ2-3 gives the full variable domain: DVKVTQSSRYLVKRTGEKVFLECVQDMDHENMFWYRQDPGLGLRLIYFSYDVKMKEKGDIPEGYSVSREKKERFSLILESASTNQTSMYLCASSPWKGGTDTQYFGPGTRLTVL.